This TCR beta chain was found in a study of PD-1 blockade in classical Hodgkin lymphoma. General study results and limits: Individuals who commenced nivolumab within less than 1 year of ASCT were excluded. Reported baseline diversity: healthy donors highest, relapsed/refractory patients lowest.

Comments on this clone: Antigen specificity is unknown.

Relapse was seen in all patients after autologous stem cell transplantation, and brentuximab vedotin exposure was variable. The germline V gene has CDR1 ENHRY and CDR2 SYGVKD. CDR3 size: 13 residues. V was clipped by 0 bases and J by 5 bases, with 7 bases between them. TCRdb's copy holds only in-frame clones and misses some; the assay was immunoSEQ multiplex PCR. This sample has about 40,000 clones, with around 87% found just once. The rearrangement joins TRBV10-3 to TRBJ2-5; D remains unclear. The specimen was peripheral blood mononuclear cells (PBMCs), collected at baseline. This clonotype was sampled from a human donor with classical Hodgkin lymphoma. The CDR3 DNA reads TGTGCCATCAGTGAGTCGGCACGGGAGACCCAGTACTTC. This codes for CAISESARETQYF.